Following are 2 T cell receptor beta chains from one sample sequenced in a study of PD-1 blockade in classical Hodgkin lymphoma. After autologous stem cell transplantation all patients relapsed, and prior brentuximab vedotin exposure differed between cohorts. TCRdb's copy holds only in-frame clones and misses some; the assay was immunoSEQ multiplex PCR. The sample lists about 34,000 clones; approximately 82% were seen once. Here the sequenced sample was peripheral blood mononuclear cells (PBMCs), taken before the second cycle of nivolumab. Source of these receptors: a human donor with classical Hodgkin lymphoma.

This rearrangement joins TRBV5-4 to TRBJ2-1, with TRBD2 identical over 11 bases. The CDR3 has 14 residues. Trimming took 4 bases from V and 7 from J; bases not matched to a gene: 4. Per germline, CDR1 SGHNT and CDR2 YYREEE (reference sequence). The CDR3 DNA follows: TGTGCCAGCAGCCATAGCGGGGGGGCAAATGAGCAGTTCTTC. It specifies CASSHSGGANEQFF.

The chain has TRBV10-2 and TRBJ1-6, with 9 bases fitting TRBD1. The CDR3 covers 14 residues. Looked up from germline, CDR1 is WSHSY and CDR2 is SAAADI. J lost 9 bases, V lost 3 bases, and 3 bases had no gene match. CDR3 in amino acids: CASSEWDRVSPLHF. CDR3 nucleotides: TGCGCCAGCAGTGAATGGGACAGGGTTTCACCCCTCCACTTT.